The TCR beta chain described here comes from a study of control samples from healthy donors and cancer patients. V lost 6 bases, J lost 2 bases, and 9 bases stayed unmatched. This CDR3 is 16 amino acids long. The germline V gene encodes CDR1 MNHEY and CDR2 SMNVEV (reference sequence). Repertoires were generated with immunoSEQ multiplex PCR, while TCRdb's copy carries only in-frame clones and drops some. The sample carries around 150,000 clones, 94% recorded once. The chain employs TRBV27 and TRBJ2-7; 11 nucleotides line up with TRBD1. Sequencing was performed on blood. This clonotype originated in a middle-aged woman in good health. CDR3 protein: CASSRRTGGFPYEQYF. The CDR3 DNA reads TGTGCCAGCAGCCGACGGACAGGGGGCTTCCCCTACGAGCAGTACTTC.